The subject of this entry is one T cell receptor (beta chain). This sample was taken from a study of blood T cell repertoires in COVID-19. Overall study context: The United States, Italy and Spain provided the acute and convalescent COVID-19 samples. PBMCs, B-cell-depleted T cells, or T cells were the source of the cDNA or gDNA that made up the material.

This CDR3 has 15 residues. V was shortened by 5 bases and J by 5 bases, with 18 bases between the two germline ends. CDR1 is SGHVS and CDR2 is FQNEAQ in the germline V gene. Source study methods: It was from reference gene primer amplification that nucleated cell counts were estimated. Sequencing used immunoSEQ multiplex PCR; TCRdb keeps in-frame clones, though not all of them. V, J and clone size are taken as reported in that table, and D and trimming were inferred from the DNA itself. The table includes about 190,000 clones, around 89% detected once. This clonotype originated in a man aged 35-49 years with active or convalescent COVID-19. Input material: peripheral blood. The chain recombines TRBV7-8 with TRBJ1-1, with D unclear. This chain's CDR3 is CASSPSGVLGTEAFF. CDR3 nucleotide sequence: TGTGCCAGCAGCCCCTCCGGGGTTCTTGGAACTGAAGCTTTCTTT.